The rows below give T cell receptor beta chains drawn from one sample of a study of T cell repertoires in cytomegalovirus infection. TCRdb fed the reads into MiXCR, producing one record per CDR3 protein. The sample yields around 570,000 distinct CDR3 sequences, around 40% seen once. Their target antigens are unknown. The material was cultured PBMCs, obtained from culture after CMV antigen stimulation. The receptors originated from a human donor in good health (CMV status not recorded). Some clones in this sample may be carry-over from other donors' samples. CDR3s include the opening cysteine and the closing phenylalanine or tryptophan. D genes are given only for firm matches. Only some rows state a clone size, as once, few, many or a class for expanded clones.

>TRBJ2-1|.|.|TRBV28
CASSTGDTEQFF
TGTGCCAGCAGCACAGGAGACACTGAGCAGTTCTTC
>TRBJ2-1|.|TRBD2|TRBV7-8
CASSRGREGPNEQFF
TGTGCCAGCAGCAGGGGGCGGGAGGGCCCGAATGAGCAGTTCTTC
>TRBJ2-5|few|TRBD2|TRBV6-1
CASSEVTSGGPLQETQYF
TGTGCCAGCAGTGAAGTCACTAGCGGGGGGCCCCTCCAAGAGACCCAGTACTTC
>TRBJ2-3|.|.|TRBV20-1
CSAREGVGRINTQYF
TGCAGTGCTAGAGAGGGGGTCGGACGGATAAATACGCAGTATTTT
>TRBJ1-5|.|.|TRBV6-8
CASSYVQPGDQPQHF
TGTGCCAGCAGTTACGTACAGCCCGGGGATCAGCCCCAGCATTTT
>TRBJ2-7|few|.|TRBV6-1
CASSGVETGGYEQYF
TGTGCCAGCAGCGGGGTCGAGACAGGTGGCTACGAGCAGTACTTC
>TRBJ2-1|few|TRBD2|TRBV7-8
CASSYREGKEQFF
TGTGCCAGCAGCTATAGGGAGGGGAAGGAGCAGTTCTTC
>TRBJ1-3|.|.|TRBV2
CASRPAASYLVSSGNTIYF
TGTGCCAGCAGGCCGGCAGCCTCCTACCTCGTGAGCTCTGGAAACACCATATATTTT
>TRBJ2-1|many|TRBD2|TRBV7-6
CASSLAGGLAGTPVEQFF
TGTGCCAGCAGCTTAGCGGGGGGGCTAGCGGGTACCCCCGTGGAGCAGTTCTTC
>TRBJ2-7|.|TRBD2|TRBV5-1
CASSRGLAGMNEQYF
TGCGCCAGCAGCAGGGGACTAGCGGGGATGAACGAGCAGTACTTC
>TRBJ2-3|.|.|TRBV11-2
CASSFGLIPGDTQYF
TGTGCCAGCAGCTTCGGGCTTATCCCCGGAGATACGCAGTATTTT
>TRBJ1-1|many|TRBD1|TRBV12-3/TRBV12-4
CASSTRTGMNTEAFF
TGTGCCAGCAGTACAAGGACAGGGATGAACACTGAAGCTTTCTTT
>TRBJ2-3|.|.|TRBV3-1
CASSPSERTQYF
TGTGCCAGCAGCCCCAGCGAGCGAACGCAGTATTTT
>TRBJ1-5|.|.|TRBV12-3/TRBV12-4
CASSATRDASSPQHF
TGTGCCAGCAGTGCCACCCGGGACGCCTCCTCCCCCCAGCATTTT
>TRBJ2-1|.|.|TRBV15
CATSGKGRNSVNEQFF
TGTGCCACCAGCGGAAAGGGCAGGAACTCCGTAAATGAGCAGTTCTTC
>TRBJ2-5|few|TRBD2|TRBV6-2/TRBV6-3
CASSYLAGAYQETQYF
TGTGCCAGCAGTTACCTAGCGGGAGCGTACCAAGAGACCCAGTACTTC
>TRBJ1-5|.|TRBD1|TRBV2
CASSDLLGQGSSNQPQHF
TGTGCCAGCAGTGACCTCCTGGGACAGGGTAGTAGCAATCAGCCCCAGCATTTT
>TRBJ2-2|many|.|TRBV10-3
CAIRGGGGPGELFF
TGTGCCATCCGAGGCGGCGGCGGCCCCGGGGAGCTGTTTTTT
>TRBJ2-5|once|.|TRBV5-8
CASAPFETQYF
TGTGCCAGCGCCCCATTTGAGACCCAGTACTTC
>TRBJ1-1|.|.|TRBV7-6
CASSLQRVTPEAFF
TGTGCCAGCAGCTTACAGAGGGTAACCCCTGAAGCTTTCTTT
>TRBJ2-7|.|.|TRBV10-3
CAISERRQGDGEQYF
TGTGCCATCAGTGAGCGGCGGCAGGGAGATGGCGAGCAGTACTTC
>TRBJ1-5|.|.|TRBV12-3/TRBV12-4
CASSRAGDPYSNQPQHF
TGTGCCAGCAGCAGGGCAGGGGATCCCTATAGCAATCAGCCCCAGCATTTT
>TRBJ1-2|few|.|TRBV7-2
CASSLRGQNNYGYTF
TGTGCCAGCAGCCTCAGAGGACAGAACAACTATGGCTACACCTTC
>TRBJ2-7|.|TRBD1|TRBV2
CASTRSGTGAYEQYF
TGTGCCAGCACCCGTTCCGGGACAGGGGCCTACGAGCAGTACTTC
>TRBJ1-1|.|.|TRBV27
CASSLSPTGSGAFF
TGTGCCAGCAGTTTATCCCCGACGGGCAGCGGAGCTTTCTTT
>TRBJ1-6|few|.|TRBV7-2
CASSPRSVGANSPLHF
TGTGCCAGCAGCCCACGTTCTGTTGGAGCAAATTCACCCCTCCACTTT
>TRBJ2-7|few|.|TRBV6-5
CASRKTASYEQYF
TGTGCCAGCAGGAAAACAGCATCCTACGAGCAGTACTTC
>TRBJ2-1|.|.|TRBV12-3/TRBV12-4
CATYHNEQFF
TGTGCCACCTACCACAATGAGCAGTTCTTC
>TRBJ2-7|few|.|TRBV6-1
CASSARDEQYF
TGTGCCAGCAGTGCCCGGGACGAGCAGTACTTC
>TRBJ1-6|once|TRBD1|TRBV25-1
CASSGQGQNSPLHF
TGTGCCAGCAGTGGACAGGGTCAAAATTCACCCCTCCACTTT
>TRBJ1-1|.|.|TRBV7-9
CASSLDSQKMNTEAFF
TGTGCCAGCAGCTTAGACAGTCAAAAAATGAACACTGAAGCTTTCTTT
>TRBJ1-5|.|.|TRBV28
CASSLPTVYSNQPQHF
TGTGCCAGCAGTTTACCGACAGTATATAGCAATCAGCCCCAGCATTTT
>TRBJ2-2|.|.|TRBV7-2
CASSLGVVGSGELFF
TGTGCCAGCAGCTTAGGGGTCGTGGGGTCTGGGGAGCTGTTTTTT
>TRBJ2-7|.|.|TRBV12-3/TRBV12-4
CASSFLGHEQYF
TGTGCCAGCAGTTTTTTAGGTCACGAGCAGTACTTC
>TRBJ1-3|.|.|TRBV7-6
CASSPLGQGNTIYF
TGTGCCAGCAGCCCGTTAGGACAGGGAAACACCATATATTTT
>TRBJ2-2|.|TRBD2|TRBV20-1
CSARGLAGAPYAGELFF
TGCAGTGCTAGAGGTCTAGCGGGAGCGCCATACGCCGGGGAGCTGTTTTTT
>TRBJ2-3|.|.|TRBV20-1
CSARTLAPDTQYF
TGCAGTGCTAGAACCCTGGCCCCAGATACGCAGTATTTT
>TRBJ2-5|few|.|TRBV4-3
CASSQGDRVQETQYF
TGCGCCAGCAGCCAAGGGGACCGTGTCCAAGAGACCCAGTACTTC
>TRBJ1-2|.|.|TRBV27
CATRPQADNYGYTF
TGTGCCACCAGACCCCAGGCAGATAACTATGGCTACACCTTC
>TRBJ2-2|few|.|TRBV5-4
CASSLVWGRDTGELFF
TGTGCCAGCAGCTTGGTATGGGGACGAGACACCGGGGAGCTGTTTTTT
>TRBJ1-2|.|.|TRBV15
CATSTGRNYGYTF
TGTGCCACCAGCACCGGACGGAACTATGGCTACACCTTC
>TRBJ2-6|.|TRBD2|TRBV12-3/TRBV12-4
CASKFGLAGYSGANVLTF
TGTGCCAGCAAGTTCGGACTAGCGGGCTACTCTGGGGCCAACGTCCTGACTTTC
>TRBJ2-2|few|.|TRBV6-1
CASWGWDTGELFF
TGTGCCAGCTGGGGATGGGACACCGGGGAGCTGTTTTTT
>TRBJ2-7|.|.|TRBV4-1
CASSQDILGTVYYEQYF
TGCGCCAGCAGCCAAGATATTCTCGGGACCGTGTACTACGAGCAGTACTTC
>TRBJ1-1|.|.|TRBV7-2
CASSFGRMNTEAFF
TGTGCCAGCAGCTTCGGACGGATGAACACTGAAGCTTTCTTT
>TRBJ1-4|.|.|TRBV5-5
CASSQGPEEKLFF
TGTGCCAGCAGCCAGGGCCCGGAGGAAAAACTGTTTTTT